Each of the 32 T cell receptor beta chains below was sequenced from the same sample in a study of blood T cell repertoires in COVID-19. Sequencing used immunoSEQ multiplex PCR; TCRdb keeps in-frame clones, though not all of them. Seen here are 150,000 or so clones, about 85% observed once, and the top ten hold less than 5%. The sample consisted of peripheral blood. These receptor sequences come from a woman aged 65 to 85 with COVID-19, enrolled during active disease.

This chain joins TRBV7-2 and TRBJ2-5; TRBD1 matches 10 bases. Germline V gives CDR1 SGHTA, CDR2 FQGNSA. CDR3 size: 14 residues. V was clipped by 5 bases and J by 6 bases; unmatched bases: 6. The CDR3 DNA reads TGTGCCAGCAGCCCGGGGACAGGGGTCAAGACCCAGTACTTC. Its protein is CASSPGTGVKTQYF.

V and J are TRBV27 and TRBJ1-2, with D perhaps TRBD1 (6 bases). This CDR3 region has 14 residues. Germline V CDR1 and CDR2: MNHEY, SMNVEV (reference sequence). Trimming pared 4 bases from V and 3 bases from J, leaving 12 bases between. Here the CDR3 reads CASSSPGQYYGYTF. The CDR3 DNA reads TGTGCCAGCAGTTCCCCAGGACAGTACTATGGCTACACCTTC.

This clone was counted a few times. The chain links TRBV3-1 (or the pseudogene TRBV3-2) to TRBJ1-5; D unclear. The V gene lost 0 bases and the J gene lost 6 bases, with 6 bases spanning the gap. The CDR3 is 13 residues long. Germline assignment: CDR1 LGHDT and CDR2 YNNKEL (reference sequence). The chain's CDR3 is CASSQDLSQPQHF. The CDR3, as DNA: TGTGCCAGCAGCCAAGATCTTAGTCAGCCCCAGCATTTT.

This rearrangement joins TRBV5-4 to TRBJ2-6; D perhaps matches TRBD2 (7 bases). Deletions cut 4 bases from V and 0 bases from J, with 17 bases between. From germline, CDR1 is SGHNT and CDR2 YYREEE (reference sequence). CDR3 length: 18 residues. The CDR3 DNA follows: TGTGCCAGCAGCAGGGGGGCGGGGGCAAACTCTGGGGCCAACGTCCTGACTTTC. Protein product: CASSRGAGANSGANVLTF.

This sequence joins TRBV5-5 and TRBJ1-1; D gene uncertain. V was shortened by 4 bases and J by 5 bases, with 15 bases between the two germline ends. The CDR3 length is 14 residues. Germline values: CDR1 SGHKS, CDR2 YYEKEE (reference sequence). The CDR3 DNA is TGTGCCAGCAGCGGTGATCCAGGTATAACTGAAGCTTTCTTT. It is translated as CASSGDPGITEAFF.

CDR3 region: CASSLGRENTEAFF. For the CDR3, the DNA is TGTGCCAGCAGCCTAGGGCGGGAGAACACTGAAGCTTTCTTT. The chain joins TRBV7-3 to TRBJ1-1; no definite D call. There are 14 residues in the CDR3. Trimming stripped 5 bases from V and 1 base from J, with 11 bases between. Germline CDR1 reads SGHTA; CDR2 reads FQGTGA.

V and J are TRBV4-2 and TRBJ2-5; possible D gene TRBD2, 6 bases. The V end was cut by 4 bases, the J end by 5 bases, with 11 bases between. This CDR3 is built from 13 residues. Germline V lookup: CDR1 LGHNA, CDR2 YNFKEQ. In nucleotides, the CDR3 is TGTGCCAGCAGCCCACTTCGGGGGGAGACCCAGTACTTC. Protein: CASSPLRGETQYF.

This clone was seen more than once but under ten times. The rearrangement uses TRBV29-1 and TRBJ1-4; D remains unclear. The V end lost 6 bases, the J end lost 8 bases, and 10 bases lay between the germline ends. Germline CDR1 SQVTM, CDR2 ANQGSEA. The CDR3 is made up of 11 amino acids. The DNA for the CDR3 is TGCAGCGTACGGTCCGAAGAAAAACTGTTTTTT. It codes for CSVRSEEKLFF. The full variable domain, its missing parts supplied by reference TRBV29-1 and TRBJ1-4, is SAVISQKPSRDICQRGTSLTIQCQVDSQVTMMFWYRQQPGQSLTLIATANQGSEATYESGFVIDKFPISRPNLTFSTLTVSNMSPEDSSIYLCSVRSEEKLFFGSGTQLSVL.

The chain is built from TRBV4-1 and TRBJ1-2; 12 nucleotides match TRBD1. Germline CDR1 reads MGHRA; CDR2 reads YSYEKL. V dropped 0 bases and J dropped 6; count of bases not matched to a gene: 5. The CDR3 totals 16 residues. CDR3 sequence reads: CASSQDGTGGIDGYTF. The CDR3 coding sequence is TGCGCCAGCAGCCAAGATGGGACAGGGGGCATAGATGGCTACACCTTC.

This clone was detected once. CDR3 region: CASVGGSNQPQHF. CDR3 nucleotide sequence: TGTGCCAGCGTAGGGGGTAGCAATCAGCCCCAGCATTTT. The chain combines TRBV2 with TRBJ1-5; tentatively, D is TRBD1 (6 bases). The CDR3 consists of 13 residues. V was shortened by 8 bases and J by 0 bases, with 8 bases between the two germline ends. Germline V CDR1 and CDR2: SNHLY, FYNNEI.

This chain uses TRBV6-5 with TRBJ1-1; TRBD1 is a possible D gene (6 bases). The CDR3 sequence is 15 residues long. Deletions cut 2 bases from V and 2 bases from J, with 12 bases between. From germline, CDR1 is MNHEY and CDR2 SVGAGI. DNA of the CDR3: TGTGCCAGCAGTTACCAGGGGCAGGTAAACACTGAAGCTTTCTTT. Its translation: CASSYQGQVNTEAFF.

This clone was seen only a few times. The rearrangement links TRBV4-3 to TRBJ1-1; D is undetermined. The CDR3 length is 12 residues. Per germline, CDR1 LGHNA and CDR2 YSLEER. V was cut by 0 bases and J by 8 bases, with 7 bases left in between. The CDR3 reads CASSQDLREAFF. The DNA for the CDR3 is TGCGCCAGCAGCCAAGATTTGCGCGAAGCTTTCTTT.

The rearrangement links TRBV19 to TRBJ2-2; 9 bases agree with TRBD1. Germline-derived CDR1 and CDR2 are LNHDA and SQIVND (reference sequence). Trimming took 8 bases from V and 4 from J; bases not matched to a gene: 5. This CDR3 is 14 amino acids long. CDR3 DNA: TGTGCCAGTGTACAGGGGGCTGGCACCGGGGAGCTGTTTTTT. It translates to CASVQGAGTGELFF. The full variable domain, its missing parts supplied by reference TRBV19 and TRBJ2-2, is DGGITQSPKYLFRKEGQNVTLSCEQNLNHDAMYWYRQDPGQGLRLIYYSQIVNDFQKGDIAEGYSVSREKKESFPLTVTSAQKNPTAFYLCASVQGAGTGELFFGEGSRLTVL.

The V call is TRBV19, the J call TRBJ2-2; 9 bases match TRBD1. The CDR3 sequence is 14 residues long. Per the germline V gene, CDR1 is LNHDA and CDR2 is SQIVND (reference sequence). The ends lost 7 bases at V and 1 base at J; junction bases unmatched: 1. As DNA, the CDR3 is TGTGCCAGTACGGGACAGGGGAACACCGGGGAGCTGTTTTTT. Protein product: CASTGQGNTGELFF.

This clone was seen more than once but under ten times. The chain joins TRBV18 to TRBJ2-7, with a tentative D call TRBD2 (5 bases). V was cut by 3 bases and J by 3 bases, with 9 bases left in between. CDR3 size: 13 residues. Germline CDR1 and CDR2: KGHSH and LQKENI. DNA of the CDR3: TGTGCCAGCTCACCTAAGGAGGTCTACGAGCAGTACTTC. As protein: CASSPKEVYEQYF. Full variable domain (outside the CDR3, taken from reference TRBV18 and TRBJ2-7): NAGVMQNPRHLVRRRGQEARLRCSPMKGHSHVYWYRQLPEEGLKFMVYLQKENIIDESGMPKERFSAEFPKEGPSILRIQQVVRGDSAAYFCASSPKEVYEQYFGPGTRLTVT.

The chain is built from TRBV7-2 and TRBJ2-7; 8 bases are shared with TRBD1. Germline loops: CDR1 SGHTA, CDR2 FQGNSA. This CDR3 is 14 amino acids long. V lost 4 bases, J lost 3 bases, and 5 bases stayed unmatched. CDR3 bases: TGTGCCAGCAGCTCATCAGACAGGGGCTACGAGCAGTACTTC. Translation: CASSSSDRGYEQYF. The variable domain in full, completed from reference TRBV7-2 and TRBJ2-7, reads GAGVSQSPSNKVTEKGKDVELRCDPISGHTALYWYRQSLGQGLEFLIYFQGNSAPDKSGLPSDRFSAERTGGSVSTLTIQRTQQEDSAVYLCASSSSDRGYEQYFGPGTRLTVT.

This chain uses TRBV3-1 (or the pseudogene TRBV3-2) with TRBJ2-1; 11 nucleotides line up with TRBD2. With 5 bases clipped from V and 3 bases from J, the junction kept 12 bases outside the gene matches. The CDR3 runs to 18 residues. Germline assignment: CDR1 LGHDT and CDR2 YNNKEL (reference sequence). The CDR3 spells CASSGISGGASGYNEQFF. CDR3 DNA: TGTGCCAGCAGCGGTATTAGCGGGGGGGCCTCTGGCTACAATGAGCAGTTCTTC.

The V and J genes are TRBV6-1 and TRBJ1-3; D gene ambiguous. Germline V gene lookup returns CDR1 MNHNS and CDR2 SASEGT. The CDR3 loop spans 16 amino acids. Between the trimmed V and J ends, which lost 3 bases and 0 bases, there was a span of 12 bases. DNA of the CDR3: TGTGCCAGCAGTGAGACACTTATGACCTCTGGAAACACCATATATTTT. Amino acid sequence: CASSETLMTSGNTIYF.

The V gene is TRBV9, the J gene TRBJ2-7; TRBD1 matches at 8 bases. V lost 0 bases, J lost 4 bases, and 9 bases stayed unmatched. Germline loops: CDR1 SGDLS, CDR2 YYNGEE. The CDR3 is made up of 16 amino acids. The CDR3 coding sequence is TGTGCCAGCAGCGTAGATGGGGGGACAGGATTATACGAGCAGTACTTC. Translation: CASSVDGGTGLYEQYF.

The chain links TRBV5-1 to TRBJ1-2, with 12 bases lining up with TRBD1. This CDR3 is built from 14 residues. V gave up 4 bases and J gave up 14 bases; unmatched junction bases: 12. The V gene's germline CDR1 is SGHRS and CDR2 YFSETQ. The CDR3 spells CASSLGTGGNLVTF. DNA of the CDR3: TGCGCCAGCAGCCTCGGGACAGGGGGCAATTTGGTGACCTTC.

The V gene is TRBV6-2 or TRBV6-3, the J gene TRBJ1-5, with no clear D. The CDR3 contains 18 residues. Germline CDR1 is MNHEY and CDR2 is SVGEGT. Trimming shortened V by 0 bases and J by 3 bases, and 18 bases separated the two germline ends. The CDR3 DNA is TGTGCCAGCAGTTACTCGATGGGCCGGGGAGGCGACAATCAGCCCCAGCATTTT. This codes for CASSYSMGRGGDNQPQHF.

The CDR3 DNA is TGCGCCAGCAGTGAGTCAATGGGGGCTAGCTACACCTTC. This sequence encodes CASSESMGASYTF. This sequence joins TRBV10-2 and TRBJ1-2; a possible D gene is TRBD1 (6 bases). V lost 0 bases and J lost 9, with 11 bases in between. Germline V gene data show CDR1 as WSHSY and CDR2 as SAAADI. This CDR3 region has 13 residues.

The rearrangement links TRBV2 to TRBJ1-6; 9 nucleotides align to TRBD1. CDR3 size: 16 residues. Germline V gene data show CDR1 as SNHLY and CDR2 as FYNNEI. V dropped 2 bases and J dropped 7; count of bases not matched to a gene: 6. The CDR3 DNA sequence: TGTGCCAGCAGTGAACAGGGGACAGGGAGCAATTCACCCCTCCACTTT. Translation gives CASSEQGTGSNSPLHF.

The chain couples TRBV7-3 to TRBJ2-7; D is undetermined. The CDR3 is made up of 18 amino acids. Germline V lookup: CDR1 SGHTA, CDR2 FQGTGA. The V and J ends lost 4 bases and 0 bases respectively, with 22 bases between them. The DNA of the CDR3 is TGTGCCAGCAGCTCCCTGTCCCTCCAATTGGGCTACTCCTACGAGCAGTACTTC. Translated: CASSSLSLQLGYSYEQYF.

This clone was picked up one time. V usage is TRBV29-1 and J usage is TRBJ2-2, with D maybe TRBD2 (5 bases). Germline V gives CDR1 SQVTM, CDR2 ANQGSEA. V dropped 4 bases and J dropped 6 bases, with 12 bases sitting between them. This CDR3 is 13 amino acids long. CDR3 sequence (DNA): TGCAGCGTTGCGGGGATGGAGGCCGGGGAGCTGTTTTTT. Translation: CSVAGMEAGELFF.

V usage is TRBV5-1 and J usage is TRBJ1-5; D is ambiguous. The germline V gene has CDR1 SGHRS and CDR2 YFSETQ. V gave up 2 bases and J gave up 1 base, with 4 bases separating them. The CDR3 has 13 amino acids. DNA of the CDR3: TGCGCCAGCAGCTTCGAGAGCAATCAGCCCCAGCATTTT. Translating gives CASSFESNQPQHF.

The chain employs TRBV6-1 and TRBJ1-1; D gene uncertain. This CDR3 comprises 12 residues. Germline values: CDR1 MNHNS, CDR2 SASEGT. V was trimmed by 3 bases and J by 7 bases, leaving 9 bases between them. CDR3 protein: CASSEMQDEAFF. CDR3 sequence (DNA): TGTGCCAGCAGTGAGATGCAGGATGAAGCTTTCTTT.

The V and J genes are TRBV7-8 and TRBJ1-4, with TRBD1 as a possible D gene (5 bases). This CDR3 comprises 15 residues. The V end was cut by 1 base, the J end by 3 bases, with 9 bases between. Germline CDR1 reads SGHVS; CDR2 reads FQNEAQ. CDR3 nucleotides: TGTGCCAGCAGCTTAGAGGCGGGGGCTAATGAAAAACTGTTTTTT. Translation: CASSLEAGANEKLFF.

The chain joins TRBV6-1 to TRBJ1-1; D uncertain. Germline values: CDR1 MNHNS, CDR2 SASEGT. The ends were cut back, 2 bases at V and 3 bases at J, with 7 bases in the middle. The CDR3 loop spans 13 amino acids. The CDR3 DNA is TGTGCCAGCAGTGAATTACAAGACACTGAAGCTTTCTTT. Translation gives CASSELQDTEAFF.

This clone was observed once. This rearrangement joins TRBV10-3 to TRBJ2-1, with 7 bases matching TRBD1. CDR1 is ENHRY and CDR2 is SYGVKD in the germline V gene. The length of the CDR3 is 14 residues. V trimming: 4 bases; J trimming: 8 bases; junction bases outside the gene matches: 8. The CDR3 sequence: CAISGLQGTDEQFF. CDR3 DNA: TGTGCCATCAGTGGCCTACAGGGGACAGATGAGCAGTTCTTC.

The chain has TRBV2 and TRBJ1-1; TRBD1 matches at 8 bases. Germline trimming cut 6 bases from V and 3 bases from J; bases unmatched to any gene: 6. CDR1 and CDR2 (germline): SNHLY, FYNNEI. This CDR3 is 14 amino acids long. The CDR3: CASRAGQGYTEAFF. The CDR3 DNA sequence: TGTGCCAGCAGGGCCGGACAGGGATACACTGAAGCTTTCTTT.

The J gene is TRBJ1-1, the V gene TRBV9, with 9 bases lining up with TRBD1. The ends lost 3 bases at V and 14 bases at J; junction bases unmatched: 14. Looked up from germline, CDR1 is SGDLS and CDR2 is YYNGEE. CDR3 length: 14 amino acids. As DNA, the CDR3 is TGTGCCAGCAGCGGTGATGGACAGGGGTTTTTTAGGTTCTTT. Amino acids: CASSGDGQGFFRFF. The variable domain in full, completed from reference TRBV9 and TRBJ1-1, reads DSGVTQTPKHLITATGQRVTLRCSPRSGDLSVYWYQQSLDQGLQFLIQYYNGEERAKGNILERFSAQQFPDLHSELNLSSLELGDSALYFCASSGDGQGFFRFFGQGTRLTVV.